Presented here are 30 T cell receptor beta chains from one specimen sequenced in a study of cytomegalovirus exposure and HLA in healthy donors. PCR used 60 Vbeta primers and 13 Jbeta primers. Clones were sequenced by immunoSEQ multiplex PCR, and TCRdb holds only the in-frame ones, with some missing. The sample has some 130,000 clones; over 70% are singletons. What was sequenced was PBMCs. These receptors came from a woman aged 40 to 50 in good health and CMV-seronegative.

The V and J genes are TRBV5-1 and TRBJ1-1; 7 positions match TRBD1. CDR1 and CDR2 from the germline V gene are SGHRS and YFSETQ. After removal of 2 bases from V and 5 bases from J, the junction contained 3 bases not matched to a gene. The CDR3 loop spans 13 amino acids. The CDR3 is CASSFIRGTEAFF. For the CDR3, the DNA is TGCGCCAGCAGCTTTATCAGGGGGACTGAAGCTTTCTTT.

This clone was seen just once. The chain employs TRBV7-3 and TRBJ1-1; D gene uncertain. CDR1 is SGHTA, CDR2 FQGTGA, per germline. The V gene lost 3 bases and the J gene lost 4 bases, with 12 bases spanning the gap. The CDR3 is 14 residues long. CDR3 sequence: CASSLSGSSTEAFF. In DNA, the CDR3 is TGTGCCAGCAGCTTGAGCGGGTCCTCCACTGAAGCTTTCTTT. Combining the CDR3 with reference TRBV7-3 and TRBJ1-1 gives the whole variable domain GAGVSQTPSNKVTEKGKYVELRCDPISGHTALYWYRQSLGQGPEFLIYFQGTGAADDSGLPNDRFFAVRPEGSVSTLKIQRTERGDSAVYLCASSLSGSSTEAFFGQGTRLTVV.

This clone was seen just once. The chain has TRBV6-5 and TRBJ1-2; D ambiguous. This CDR3 comprises 13 residues. V was shortened by 5 bases and J by 5 bases, with 12 bases between the two germline ends. Germline V CDR1 and CDR2: MNHEY, SVGAGI. The CDR3 DNA reads as TGTGCCAGCAGTGATGGAGGGTTTTATGGCTACACCTTC. Amino acids: CASSDGGFYGYTF.

The CDR3 loop reads CASSALERGSYEQYF. CDR3 in DNA: TGTGCCAGCAGCGCTCTCGAGCGGGGGTCTTACGAGCAGTACTTC. J is TRBJ2-7 and V is TRBV9, with 8 nucleotides matching TRBD2. Germline V CDR1 and CDR2: SGDLS, YYNGEE. The V gene end was trimmed by 3 bases and the J gene end by 4 bases; junction bases not matched to a gene: 9. The CDR3 is made up of 15 amino acids.

This clone was recorded once. The chain has TRBV5-1 and TRBJ1-6; 8 bases agree with TRBD1. V gave up 4 bases and J gave up 9 bases; unmatched junction bases: 9. The CDR3 extends over 15 amino acids. The germline V gene encodes CDR1 SGHRS and CDR2 YFSETQ. DNA of the CDR3: TGCGCCAGCAGCCGAGACAGGGGTCGAGGTTCACCCCTCCACTTT. It is translated as CASSRDRGRGSPLHF. The entire variable domain, with the rest obtained from reference TRBV5-1 and TRBJ1-6, is as follows: KAGVTQTPRYLIKTRGQQVTLSCSPISGHRSVSWYQQTPGQGLQFLFEYFSETQRNKGNFPGRFSGRQFSNSRSEMNVSTLELGDSALYLCASSRDRGRGSPLHFGNGTRLTVT.

V gene TRBV7-9 combines with J gene TRBJ2-5; D unclear. The CDR3 consists of 15 residues. The germline V and J ends were trimmed by 3 bases and 0 bases, with 11 bases remaining between them. Germline V gives CDR1 SEHNR, CDR2 FQNEAQ (reference sequence). In DNA form, the CDR3 reads TGTGCCAGCAGCTTCCCGACTTCGTACCAAGAGACCCAGTACTTC. It yields the protein CASSFPTSYQETQYF.

The gene calls are TRBV4-2 and TRBJ2-5; 9 bases are a match to TRBD2. CDR3 length equals 14 residues. CDR1 is LGHNA, CDR2 YNFKEQ, per germline. V lost 1 base to trimming and J lost 5 bases; unmatched junction nucleotides: 2. Written as DNA, the CDR3 is TGTGCCAGCAGCCAAGTTGCGGGAGGGGAGACCCAGTACTTC. It is translated as CASSQVAGGETQYF.

The count of this clone is one. The chain joins TRBV28 to TRBJ2-1; the match to TRBD2 covers 8 bases. CDR1 is MDHEN and CDR2 is SYDVKM in the germline V gene. This CDR3 is built from 15 residues. The trim removed 6 bases at V and 7 bases at J, leaving 11 bases unmatched. The CDR3 bases are TGTGCCAGCAGGACGGGGGGGCCGGTAACAAATGAGCAGTTCTTC. It is translated as CASRTGGPVTNEQFF.

The chain links TRBV4-3 to TRBJ2-3; 9 bases map to TRBD2. The CDR3 extends over 18 amino acids. Germline V gene sequence: CDR1 LGHNA, CDR2 YSLEER. The trim removed 0 bases at V and 2 bases at J, leaving 9 bases unmatched. CDR3 bases: TGCGCCAGCAGCCAAGATACTACCCTAGCGGGGTTCACAGATACGCAGTATTTT. The encoded protein is CASSQDTTLAGFTDTQYF.

V gene TRBV18 combines with J gene TRBJ2-5, with TRBD1 matching 9 bases. The CDR3 contains 15 residues. Germline loops: CDR1 KGHSH, CDR2 LQKENI. V was pared by 2 bases and J by 3 bases, with 4 bases of the junction left unmatched. This CDR3 is CASSPRTGAEETQYF. The CDR3 bases are TGTGCCAGCTCACCAAGGACAGGGGCCGAAGAGACCCAGTACTTC.

The chain employs TRBV14 and TRBJ2-7, with D possibly being TRBD2 (5 bases). V lost 6 bases and J lost 8, with 17 bases in between. This CDR3 spans 13 amino acids. Germline CDR1 is SGHDN and CDR2 is FVKESK. CDR3 residues: CASRHVNSEQQYF. The CDR3 DNA reads as TGTGCCAGCAGACACGTCAATAGCGAACAGCAGTACTTC. The whole variable domain, remainder taken from reference TRBV14 and TRBJ2-7, is EAGVTQFPSHSVIEKGQTVTLRCDPISGHDNLYWYRRVMGKEIKFLLHFVKESKQDESGMPNNRFLAERTGGTYSTLKVQPAELEDSGVYFCASRHVNSEQQYFGPGTRLTVT.

V is TRBV6-5 and J is TRBJ1-1; D uncertain. This CDR3 spans 15 amino acids. Germline V gives CDR1 MNHEY, CDR2 SVGAGI. The V end was cut by 2 bases, the J end by 1 base, with 11 bases between. The CDR3 coding sequence is TGTGCCAGCAGTTACACGGGGAGGCGGAACACTGAAGCTTTCTTT. Translating it yields CASSYTGRRNTEAFF.

The J gene is TRBJ2-3, the V gene TRBV7-6, with 8 nucleotides matching TRBD2. V was clipped by 0 bases and J by 1 base; unmatched bases: 12. This CDR3 has 19 residues. In germline, CDR1 is SGHVS, CDR2 FNYEAQ. Written as DNA, the CDR3 is TGTGCCAGCAGCTTAGCGGTGCGGGGGGCTCTACTAGGCACAGATACGCAGTATTTT. Translated: CASSLAVRGALLGTDTQYF.

This clone was found once. V is TRBV5-1 and J is TRBJ2-5; 9 nucleotides align to TRBD1. The germline V gene encodes CDR1 SGHRS and CDR2 YFSETQ. The CDR3 totals 13 residues. Unmatched junction bases numbered 1, after V lost 3 bases and J lost 4 bases. DNA for the CDR3: TGCGCCAGCAGCTCACAGGGGGCAGAGACCCAGTACTTC. As protein: CASSSQGAETQYF.

This clone was detected a few times. The CDR3 loop reads CASSAGYGYTF. In DNA form, the CDR3 reads TGTGCCAGCAGTGCGGGCTATGGCTACACCTTC. The V call is TRBV6-1, the J call TRBJ1-2, with D hard to call. Germline CDR1 reads MNHNS; CDR2 reads SASEGT. The V and J ends lost 4 bases and 4 bases respectively, with 4 bases between them. This CDR3 has 11 amino acids.

The rearrangement joins TRBV6-5 to TRBJ1-3; D is unresolved. CDR1 and CDR2 (germline): MNHEY, SVGAGI. The V gene lost 6 bases and the J gene lost 0 bases, with 12 bases spanning the gap. The CDR3 sequence is 15 residues long. This CDR3 reads CASSAEAYSGNTIYF. CDR3 sequence (DNA): TGTGCCAGCAGCGCGGAGGCTTACTCTGGAAACACCATATATTTT.

A single count supports this clone. V gene TRBV12-5 combines with J gene TRBJ1-5; no clear D gene. Germline CDR1 and CDR2: LGHNT and FRNRAP. This CDR3 has 11 amino acids. V was clipped by 6 bases and J by 6 bases, with 6 bases between them. CDR3 region: CASGAVQPQHF. The CDR3 bases are TGTGCTAGTGGGGCAGTTCAGCCCCAGCATTTT.

The chain has TRBV5-1 and TRBJ1-1; 8 positions match TRBD1. Germline trimming cut 3 bases from V and 3 bases from J; bases unmatched to any gene: 10. Germline assignment: CDR1 SGHRS and CDR2 YFSETQ. This CDR3 is built from 16 residues. CDR3 loop: CASSSGQGSPYTEAFF. CDR3 in DNA: TGCGCCAGCAGCTCTGGACAGGGCTCCCCCTACACTGAAGCTTTCTTT.

This chain links TRBV4-1 with TRBJ1-3, with 9 bases identical to TRBD1. CDR3 length equals 16 residues. CDR1 is MGHRA and CDR2 is YSYEKL in the germline V gene. V dropped 5 bases and J dropped 0; count of bases not matched to a gene: 5. In DNA form, the CDR3 reads TGCGCCAGCAGCTCCCCGGGACAGGGCTCTGGAAACACCATATATTTT. Translation gives CASSSPGQGSGNTIYF.

This chain joins TRBV9 and TRBJ2-7; D may be TRBD2 (6 bases). The germline V gene has CDR1 SGDLS and CDR2 YYNGEE. This CDR3 contains 15 residues. The V and J ends lost 0 bases and 2 bases respectively, with 12 bases between them. Here the CDR3 DNA reads TGTGCCAGCAGCGTAGGGGACTTCGGGACCTACGAGCAGTACTTC. Its protein product is CASSVGDFGTYEQYF.

Comments on this clone: The same CDR3 is also encoded by other DNA sequences in this sample. The V gene is TRBV2, the J gene TRBJ1-3, with TRBD1 matching over 10 bases. Losses at the gene ends were 6 bases for V and 0 bases for J; bases not matched to a gene: 2. This CDR3 has 15 residues. From germline, CDR1 is SNHLY and CDR2 FYNNEI. This CDR3 reads CASRGQGSSGNTIYF. In DNA form, the CDR3 reads TGTGCCAGCAGGGGACAGGGGAGCTCTGGAAACACCATATATTTT.

V is TRBV4-2 and J is TRBJ1-6; D is unclear. The CDR3 extends over 18 amino acids. Germline CDR1 LGHNA, CDR2 YNFKEQ. V gave up 0 bases and J gave up 9 bases, with 21 bases separating them. CDR3 amino acids: CASSQELVQRRQSSPLHF. For the CDR3, the DNA is TGTGCCAGCAGCCAAGAGTTGGTTCAGAGGCGTCAATCTTCACCCCTCCACTTT.

The V gene is TRBV18, the J gene TRBJ1-5; TRBD1 might be the D (6 bases). Trimming pared 4 bases from V and 0 bases from J, leaving 10 bases between. Germline-derived CDR1 and CDR2 are KGHSH and LQKENI. CDR3 length: 15 amino acids. CDR3: CASSRDTISNQPQHF. The CDR3 nucleotides are TGTGCCAGCTCACGGGACACAATTAGCAATCAGCCCCAGCATTTT.

The rearrangement links TRBV6-4 to TRBJ2-5; D is perhaps TRBD2 (6 bases). Germline values: CDR1 MRHNA, CDR2 SNTAGT. CDR3 length equals 13 residues. Trimming pared 6 bases from V and 5 bases from J, leaving 13 bases between. The CDR3 DNA reads as TGTGCCAGCAGCGCTAGCGATGGGGAGACCCAGTACTTC. Residues: CASSASDGETQYF.

The rearrangement joins TRBV29-1 to TRBJ2-7; 8 bases agree with TRBD1. The V gene's germline CDR1 is SQVTM and CDR2 ANQGSEA. Unmatched junction bases numbered 12, after V lost 5 bases and J lost 6 bases. The CDR3 loop spans 14 amino acids. The chain's CDR3 is CSVKAGTGHIEQYF. The CDR3 region has the DNA TGCAGCGTTAAAGCCGGGACAGGCCATATCGAGCAGTACTTC.

The gene calls are TRBV11-2 and TRBJ2-5; the match to TRBD2 covers 9 bases. The CDR3 sequence is 16 residues long. The germline V gene has CDR1 SGHAT and CDR2 FQNNGV. Germline trimming cut 3 bases from V and 5 bases from J; bases unmatched to any gene: 10. This chain's CDR3 is CASSFESSGGVETQYF. The CDR3 nucleotides are TGTGCCAGCAGCTTCGAGAGTAGCGGGGGTGTGGAGACCCAGTACTTC.

The CDR3 loop reads CASSHTGYTEAFF. The CDR3 nucleotides are TGTGCCAGCAGCCATACGGGGTACACTGAAGCTTTCTTT. The gene calls are TRBV14 and TRBJ1-1; D is uncertain. V dropped 3 bases and J dropped 3 bases, with 8 bases sitting between them. CDR3 length: 13 residues. From germline, CDR1 is SGHDN and CDR2 FVKESK.

The chain employs TRBV19 and TRBJ1-2, with 8 bases lining up with TRBD1. J gave up 5 bases and V 10 bases, and 3 bases lay outside the gene matches. Germline CDR1 is LNHDA and CDR2 is SQIVND (reference sequence). This CDR3 comprises 11 residues. CDR3 DNA: TGTGCCACCCGACAGGGGTATGGCTACACCTTC. Translated: CATRQGYGYTF.

The rearrangement joins TRBV6-1 to TRBJ2-7, with 11 nucleotides matching TRBD2. Unmatched junction bases numbered 4, after V lost 6 bases and J lost 0 bases. Germline values: CDR1 MNHNS, CDR2 SASEGT. The CDR3 has 15 residues. The CDR3 nucleotides read TGTGCCAGCAGGCTGACTAGCGGGGACTCCTACGAGCAGTACTTC. It encodes CASRLTSGDSYEQYF.

This sequence joins TRBV29-1 and TRBJ2-5, with D maybe TRBD2 (6 bases). The better agreement between TRBJ2-7 and the DNA end casts doubt on the J call. CDR3 length: 12 residues. The germline CDR1 and CDR2 sequences are SQVTM and ANQGSEA. This CDR3 is CSVKEGKYEQYF. As DNA, the CDR3 is TGCAGCGTTAAGGAGGGGAAGTACGAGCAGTACTTC.